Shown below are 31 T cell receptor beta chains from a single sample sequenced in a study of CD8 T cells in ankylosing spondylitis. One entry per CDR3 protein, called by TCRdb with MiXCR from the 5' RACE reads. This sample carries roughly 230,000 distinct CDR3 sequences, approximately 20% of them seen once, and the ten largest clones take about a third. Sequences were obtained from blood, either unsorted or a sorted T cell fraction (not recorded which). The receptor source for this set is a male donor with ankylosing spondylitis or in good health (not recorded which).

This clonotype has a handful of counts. CDR3 sequence reads: CASSPHLGAAGEDTQYF. The CDR3 coding sequence is TGCGCCAGCAGCCCCCATCTCGGGGCAGCGGGAGAAGATACGCAGTATTTT. The chain employs TRBV4-1 and TRBJ2-3; TRBD2 agrees at 8 bases. This CDR3 is 17 amino acids long. Germline V gene data show CDR1 as MGHRA and CDR2 as YSYEKL. J was trimmed by 5 bases and V by 4 bases; bases with no gene match: 14.

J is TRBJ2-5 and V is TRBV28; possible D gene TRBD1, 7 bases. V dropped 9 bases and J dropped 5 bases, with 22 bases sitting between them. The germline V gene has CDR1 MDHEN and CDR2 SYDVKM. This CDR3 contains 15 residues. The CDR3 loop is CASTTGASAGETQYF. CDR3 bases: TGTGCCAGTACCACAGGGGCTAGCGCTGGGGAGACCCAGTACTTC.

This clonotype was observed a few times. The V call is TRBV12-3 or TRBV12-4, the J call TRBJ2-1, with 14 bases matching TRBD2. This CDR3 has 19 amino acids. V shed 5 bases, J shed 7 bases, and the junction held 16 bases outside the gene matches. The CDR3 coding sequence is TGTGCCAGCAGTCCTGACAGGGTAGGGACTAGCGGGAGCCCAAATGAGCAGTTCTTC. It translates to CASSPDRVGTSGSPNEQFF.

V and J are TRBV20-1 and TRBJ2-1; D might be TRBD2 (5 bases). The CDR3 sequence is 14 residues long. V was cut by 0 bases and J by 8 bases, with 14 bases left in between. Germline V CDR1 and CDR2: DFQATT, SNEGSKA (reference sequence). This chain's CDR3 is CSARDLRDIHEQFF. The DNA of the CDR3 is TGCAGTGCTAGAGATCTCCGGGATATCCATGAGCAGTTCTTC.

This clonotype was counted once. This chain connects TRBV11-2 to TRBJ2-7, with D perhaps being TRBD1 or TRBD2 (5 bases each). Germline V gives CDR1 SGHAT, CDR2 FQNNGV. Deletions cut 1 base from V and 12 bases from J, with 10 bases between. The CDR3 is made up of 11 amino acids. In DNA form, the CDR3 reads TGTGCCAGCAGCTTAGTGGGGGATACGTACTTC. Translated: CASSLVGDTYF.

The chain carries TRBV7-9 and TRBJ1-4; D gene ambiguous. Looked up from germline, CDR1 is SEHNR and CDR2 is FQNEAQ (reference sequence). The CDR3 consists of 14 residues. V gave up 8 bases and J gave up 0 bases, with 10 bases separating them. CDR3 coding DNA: TGTGCCAGCCGCGGCGAAACAACTAATGAAAAACTGTTTTTT. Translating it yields CASRGETTNEKLFF.

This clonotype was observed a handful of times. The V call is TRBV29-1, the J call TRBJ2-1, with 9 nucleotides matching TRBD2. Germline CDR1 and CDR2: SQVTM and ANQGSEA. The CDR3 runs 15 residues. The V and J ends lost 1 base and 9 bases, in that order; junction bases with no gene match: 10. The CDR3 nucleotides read TGCAGCGTTGAAGGCGTGGGGCGGGAGGGGGGTGAGCAGTTCTTC. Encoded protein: CSVEGVGREGGEQFF.

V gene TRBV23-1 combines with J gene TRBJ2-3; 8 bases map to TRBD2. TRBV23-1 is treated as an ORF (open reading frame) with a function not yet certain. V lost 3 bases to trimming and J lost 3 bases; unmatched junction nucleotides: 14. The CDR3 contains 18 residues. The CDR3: CASSQRTGTSRKTDTQYF. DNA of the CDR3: TGCGCCAGCAGTCAGCGGACCGGGACTAGTCGAAAAACAGATACGCAGTATTTT.

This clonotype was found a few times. The DNA for the CDR3 is TGTGCCAGCAGCTTTGAGGGCGCGGGTTCCCATGAGCAGTTCTTC. Protein: CASSFEGAGSHEQFF. The V gene is TRBV5-6, the J gene TRBJ2-1; tentatively, D is TRBD2 (5 bases). The germline gives CDR1 SGHDT, CDR2 YYEEEE. This CDR3 is built from 15 residues. Between the trimmed V and J ends, which lost 2 bases and 8 bases, there was a span of 17 bases.

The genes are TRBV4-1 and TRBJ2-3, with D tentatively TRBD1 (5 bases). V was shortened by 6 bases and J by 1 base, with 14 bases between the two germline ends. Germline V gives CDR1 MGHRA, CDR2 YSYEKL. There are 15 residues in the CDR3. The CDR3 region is CASRARDLGTDTQYF. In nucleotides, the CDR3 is TGCGCCAGCAGGGCCAGGGATTTGGGCACAGATACGCAGTATTTT.

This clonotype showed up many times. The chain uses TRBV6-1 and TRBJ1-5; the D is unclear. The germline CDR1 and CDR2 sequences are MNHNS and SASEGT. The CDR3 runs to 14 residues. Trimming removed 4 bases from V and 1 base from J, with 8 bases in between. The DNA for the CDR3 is TGTGCCAGCAGTGCGGACGGAAGCAATCAGCCCCAGCATTTT. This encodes CASSADGSNQPQHF.

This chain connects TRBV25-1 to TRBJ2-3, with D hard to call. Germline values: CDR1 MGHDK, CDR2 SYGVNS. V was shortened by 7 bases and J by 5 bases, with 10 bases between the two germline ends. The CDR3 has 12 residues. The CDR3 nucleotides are TGTGCCAGCAATTTCGACCTAGATACGCAGTATTTT. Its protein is CASNFDLDTQYF.

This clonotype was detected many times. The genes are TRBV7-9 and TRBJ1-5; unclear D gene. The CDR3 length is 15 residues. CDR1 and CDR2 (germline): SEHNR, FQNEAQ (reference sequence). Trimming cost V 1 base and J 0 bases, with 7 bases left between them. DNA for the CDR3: TGTGCCAGCAGCTTAGACGGGTATAGCAATCAGCCCCAGCATTTT. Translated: CASSLDGYSNQPQHF.

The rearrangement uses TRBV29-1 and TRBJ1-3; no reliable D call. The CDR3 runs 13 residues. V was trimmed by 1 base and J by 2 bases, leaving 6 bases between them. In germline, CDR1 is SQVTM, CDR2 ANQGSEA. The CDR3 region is CSVEAGAGNTIYF. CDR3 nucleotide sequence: TGCAGCGTTGAAGCAGGCGCTGGAAACACCATATATTTT. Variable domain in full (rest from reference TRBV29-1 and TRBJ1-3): SAVISQKPSRDICQRGTSLTIQCQVDSQVTMMFWYRQQPGQSLTLIATANQGSEATYESGFVIDKFPISRPNLTFSTLTVSNMSPEDSSIYLCSVEAGAGNTIYFGEGSWLTVV.

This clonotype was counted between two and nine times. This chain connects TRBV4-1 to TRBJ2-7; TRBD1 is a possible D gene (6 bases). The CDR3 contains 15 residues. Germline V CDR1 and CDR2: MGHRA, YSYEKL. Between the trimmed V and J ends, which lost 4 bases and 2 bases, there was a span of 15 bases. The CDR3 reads CASSPPLGHTYEQYF. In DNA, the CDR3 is TGCGCCAGCAGCCCCCCCTTGGGACATACCTACGAGCAGTACTTC.

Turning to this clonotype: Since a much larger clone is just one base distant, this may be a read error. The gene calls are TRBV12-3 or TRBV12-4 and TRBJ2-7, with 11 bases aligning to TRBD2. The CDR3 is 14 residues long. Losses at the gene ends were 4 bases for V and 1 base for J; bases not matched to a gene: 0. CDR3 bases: TGTGCCAGCAGTTCTAGCGGGAGGTCCTACGAGCAGTACTTC. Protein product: CASSSSGRSYEQYF.

The CDR3 reads CASRYSGLAGTDTQYF. The CDR3 nucleotides are TGTGCCAGCCGCTATAGCGGACTAGCGGGGACAGATACGCAGTATTTT. V is TRBV6-1 and J is TRBJ2-3, with TRBD2 identical over 12 bases. Germline V gene sequence: CDR1 MNHNS, CDR2 SASEGT. The CDR3 runs 16 residues. Trimming removed 8 bases from V and 3 bases from J; junction bases left unmatched: 9.

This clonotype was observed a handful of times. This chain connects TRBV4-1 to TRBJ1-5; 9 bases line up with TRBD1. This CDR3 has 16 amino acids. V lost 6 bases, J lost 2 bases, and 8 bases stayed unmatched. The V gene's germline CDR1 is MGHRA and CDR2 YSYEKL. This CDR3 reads CASRLDRGEGNQPQHF. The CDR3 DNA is TGCGCCAGCAGGCTCGACAGGGGGGAAGGCAATCAGCCCCAGCATTTT.

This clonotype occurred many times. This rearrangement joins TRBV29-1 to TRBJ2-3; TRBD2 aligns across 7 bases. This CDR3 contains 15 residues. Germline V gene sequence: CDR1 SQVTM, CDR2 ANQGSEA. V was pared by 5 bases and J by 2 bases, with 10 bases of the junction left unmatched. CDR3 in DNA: TGCAGCGTTATCCCCAGCGGGACCCCCACAGATACGCAGTATTTT. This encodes CSVIPSGTPTDTQYF.

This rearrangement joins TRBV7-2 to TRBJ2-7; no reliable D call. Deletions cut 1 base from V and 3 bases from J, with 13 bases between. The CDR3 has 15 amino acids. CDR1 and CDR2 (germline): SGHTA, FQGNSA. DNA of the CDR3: TGTGCCAGCAGCTTAGATTCGGTCAATAACTACGAGCAGTACTTC. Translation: CASSLDSVNNYEQYF.

The CDR3 is CASSPGTSGSFHNEQFF. CDR3 nucleotide sequence: TGTGCCAGCAGCCCCGGGACTAGCGGGAGTTTCCACAATGAGCAGTTCTTC. V is TRBV6-1 and J is TRBJ2-1, with 14 nucleotides matching TRBD2. Unmatched junction bases numbered 9, after V lost 6 bases and J lost 5 bases. This CDR3 has 17 residues. Germline V lookup: CDR1 MNHNS, CDR2 SASEGT.

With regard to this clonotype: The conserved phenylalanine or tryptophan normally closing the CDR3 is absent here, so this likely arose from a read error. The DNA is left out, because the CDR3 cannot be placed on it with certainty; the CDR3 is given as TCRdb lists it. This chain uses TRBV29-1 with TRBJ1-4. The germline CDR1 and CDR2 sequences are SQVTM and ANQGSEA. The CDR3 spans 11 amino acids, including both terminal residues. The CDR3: CSVEDLSGQVL.

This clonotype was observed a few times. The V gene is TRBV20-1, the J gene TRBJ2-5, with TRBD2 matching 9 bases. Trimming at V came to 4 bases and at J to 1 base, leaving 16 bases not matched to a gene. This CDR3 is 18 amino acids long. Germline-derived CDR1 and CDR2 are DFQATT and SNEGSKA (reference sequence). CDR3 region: CSAINSGSLGAGQETQYF. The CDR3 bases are TGCAGTGCTATTAATAGCGGGAGTTTAGGGGCGGGCCAAGAGACCCAGTACTTC.

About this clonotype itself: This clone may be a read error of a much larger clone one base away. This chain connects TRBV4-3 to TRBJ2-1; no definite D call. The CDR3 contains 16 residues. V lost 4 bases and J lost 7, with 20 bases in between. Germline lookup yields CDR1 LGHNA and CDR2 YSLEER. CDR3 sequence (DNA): TGCGCCAGCAGCCGAAACCCCCAAGGACCTTCTAATGAGCAGTTCTTC. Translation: CASSRNPQGPSNEQFF.

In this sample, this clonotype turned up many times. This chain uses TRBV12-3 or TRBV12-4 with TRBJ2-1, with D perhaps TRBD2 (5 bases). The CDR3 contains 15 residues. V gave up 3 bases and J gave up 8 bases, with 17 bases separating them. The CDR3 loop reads CASSLLADMWDEQFF. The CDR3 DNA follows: TGTGCCAGCAGTTTGCTAGCCGACATGTGGGATGAGCAGTTCTTC.

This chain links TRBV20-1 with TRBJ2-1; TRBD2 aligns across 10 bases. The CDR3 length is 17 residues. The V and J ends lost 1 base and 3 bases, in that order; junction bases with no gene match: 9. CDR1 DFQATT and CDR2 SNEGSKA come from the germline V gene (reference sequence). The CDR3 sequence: CSARGPSGRALYNEQFF. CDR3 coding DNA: TGCAGTGCTAGAGGTCCCAGCGGGAGGGCCCTCTACAATGAGCAGTTCTTC.

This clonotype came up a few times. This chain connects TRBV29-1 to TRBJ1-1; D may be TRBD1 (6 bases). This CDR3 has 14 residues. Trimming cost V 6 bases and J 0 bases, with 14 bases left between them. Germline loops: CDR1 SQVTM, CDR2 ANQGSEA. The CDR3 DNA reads TGCAGCGTAGGGGAACAGGGTCTGAACACTGAAGCTTTCTTT. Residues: CSVGEQGLNTEAFF.

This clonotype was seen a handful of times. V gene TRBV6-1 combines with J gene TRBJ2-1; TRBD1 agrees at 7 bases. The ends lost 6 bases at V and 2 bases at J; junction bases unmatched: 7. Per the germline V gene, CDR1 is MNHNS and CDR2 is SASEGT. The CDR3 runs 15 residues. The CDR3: CASSGRDRAYNEQFF. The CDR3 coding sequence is TGTGCCAGCAGCGGCCGTGACAGGGCCTACAATGAGCAGTTCTTC.

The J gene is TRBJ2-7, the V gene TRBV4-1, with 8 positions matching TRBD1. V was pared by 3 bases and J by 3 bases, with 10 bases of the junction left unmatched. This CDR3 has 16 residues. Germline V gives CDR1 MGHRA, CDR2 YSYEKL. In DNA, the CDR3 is TGCGCCAGCAGCCATCCCCAGGGGGCCCCGTTCTACGAGCAGTACTTC. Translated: CASSHPQGAPFYEQYF.

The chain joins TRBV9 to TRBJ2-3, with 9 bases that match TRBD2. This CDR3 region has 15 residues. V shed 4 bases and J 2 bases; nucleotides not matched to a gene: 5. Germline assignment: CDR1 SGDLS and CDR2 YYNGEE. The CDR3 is CASSSSGSLTDTQYF. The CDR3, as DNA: TGTGCCAGCAGCAGTAGCGGGAGTCTCACAGATACGCAGTATTTT.

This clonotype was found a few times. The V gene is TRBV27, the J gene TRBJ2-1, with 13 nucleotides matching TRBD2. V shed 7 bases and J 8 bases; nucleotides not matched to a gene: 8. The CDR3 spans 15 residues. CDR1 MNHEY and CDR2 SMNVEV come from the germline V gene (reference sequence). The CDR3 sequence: CASTTGTSGMYEQFF. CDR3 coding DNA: TGTGCCAGCACTACCGGGACTAGCGGGATGTATGAGCAGTTCTTC.